The present entry profiles one T cell receptor beta chain with its context. Its specificity is unknown. The time point: week 35, safety follow-up. One vaccine dose held 300 ug of mutant IDH1 20-mer peptide and came with topical imiquimod. The study gave patients eight vaccinations in weeks 1, 3, 5, 7, 11, 15, 19, 23. Generated by immunoSEQ multiplex PCR, the TCRdb table keeps only in-frame clones and is missing some. The data contain around 57,000 clones, around 84% of them singletons. Germline CDR1 reads MGHDK; CDR2 reads SYGVNS. V was clipped by 1 base and J by 6 bases, with 3 bases between them. The CDR3 runs 11 residues. This specimen comes from a study of a mutant IDH1 vaccine in newly diagnosed glioma. Study at large: Patients got their first vaccination 4-6 weeks after radiotherapy alone, or with temozolomide cycles. The therapy given earlier, which was standard therapy, consisted of radiotherapy, temozolomide, or both, and most of the patients received both.

Study findings and constraints: Immune responses induced by vaccination arose in under 95% of the patients.

V is TRBV25-1 and J is TRBJ1-1; D call uncertain. The sequence came from a man under 40 with glioma. This material consisted of PBMCs, taken from a glioma patient whose treatment included an IDH1 peptide vaccine. The CDR3 nucleotides read TGTGCCAGCAGTGAATGGGCTGAAGCTTTCTTT. Protein: CASSEWAEAFF.